This T cell receptor (beta chain) was obtained from a study of regulatory T cells in long-lasting Graves disease. This clonotype has a handful of counts. What it binds is unknown. The ends were cut back, 7 bases at V and 5 bases at J, with 14 bases in the middle. The length of the CDR3 is 13 residues. The germline gives CDR1 MGHDK, CDR2 SYGVNS. Described time point: persistent/refractory GD, antithyroid drugs over 5 years with positive TRAb. Researchers made the TCR library from RNA that was extracted from PBMCs. Arm-PCR with iRepertoire HTBI primers amplified the CDR3 regions for these TCR beta libraries. TCRdb itself ran the multiplex PCR reads through MiXCR, one entry per CDR3 protein. The table has approximately 360,000 distinct CDR3 sequences, roughly 25% seen once. The study, taken as a whole, reports: Favored usage of TRBV28, TRBJ1-2 and TRBJ2-5 was recorded in persistent disease.

Sequencing was performed on peripheral blood mononuclear cells (PBMCs), taken when the disease was refractory, from a patient treated with antithyroid drugs. The TCR sequence derives from a woman aged 40 to 49 with Graves disease. The J gene is TRBJ2-5, the V gene TRBV25-1, with no clear D. The CDR3 sequence: CASTPPLRETQYF. In nucleotides, the CDR3 is TGTGCCAGCACCCCGCCCCTGCGGGAGACCCAGTACTTC.